This TCR beta chain was identified during a study of monozygotic twins with cystic fibrosis. Measured with immunoSEQ multiplex PCR; TCRdb has only the in-frame clones, and not every one. The sample lists about 26,000 clones; 96% were seen once. Per germline, CDR1 SEHNR and CDR2 FQNEAQ (reference sequence). Trimming cost V 4 bases and J 2 bases, with 18 bases left between them. The CDR3 length is 16 residues. Sequenced material: blood. The rearrangement links TRBV7-9 to TRBJ2-7; D is unresolved. The source of this sequence is a girl aged 2-15 years with cystic fibrosis. The CDR3 DNA sequence: TGTGCCAGCAGCTCCCTATTGACTTCTCCTCCCTACGAGCAGTACTTC. Translated: CASSSLLTSPPYEQYF.